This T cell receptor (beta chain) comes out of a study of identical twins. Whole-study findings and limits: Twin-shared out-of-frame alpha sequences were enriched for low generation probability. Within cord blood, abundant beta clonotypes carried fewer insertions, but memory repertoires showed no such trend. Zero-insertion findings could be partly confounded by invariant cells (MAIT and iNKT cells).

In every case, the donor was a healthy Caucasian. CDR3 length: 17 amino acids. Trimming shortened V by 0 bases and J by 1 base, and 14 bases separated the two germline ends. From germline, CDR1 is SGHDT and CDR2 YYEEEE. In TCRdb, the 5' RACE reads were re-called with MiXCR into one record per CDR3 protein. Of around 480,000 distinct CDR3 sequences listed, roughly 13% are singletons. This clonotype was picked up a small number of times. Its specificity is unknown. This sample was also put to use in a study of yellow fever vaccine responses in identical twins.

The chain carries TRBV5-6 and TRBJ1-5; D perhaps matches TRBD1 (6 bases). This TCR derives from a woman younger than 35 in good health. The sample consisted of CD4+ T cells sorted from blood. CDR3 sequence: CASSLVTAGESNQPQHF. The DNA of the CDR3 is TGTGCCAGCAGCTTGGTAACGGCAGGGGAAAGCAATCAGCCCCAGCATTTT.